Reported below is one T cell receptor beta chain. Its specificity is unknown. PCR was performed a second time for roughly 7 to 12 cycles using a sample-barcoded 5' primer and a J-beta primer mix. Each TCR beta cDNA got a 12-nucleotide random molecular identifier. One entry per CDR3 protein results from TCRdb running MiXCR on the 5' RACE reads. The top ten hold approximately 2.1% of the sample, which has roughly 1,800,000 distinct CDR3 sequences, approximately 50% seen once. The individuals who served as donors were healthy Caucasians living in Russia, aged roughly 6 to 95. These data are taken from a study of blood T cells in healthy people across ages. Across the whole study: Template switching retrieved approximately one barcoded beta molecule for each two T cells. The study, taken as a whole, reports: TCR beta diversity, measured per million T cells, fell in a roughly linear way with age.

Germline V gene sequence: CDR1 LGHNA, CDR2 YSLEER. Trimming removed 1 base from V and 2 bases from J, with 11 bases in between. The CDR3 has 15 amino acids. Input material: blood. The chain combines TRBV4-3 with TRBJ1-2, with D uncertain. The sequence was collected from a woman between 40 and 50 years old in good health. The CDR3 region is CASSQGTIPNYGYTF. The CDR3 coding sequence is TGCGCCAGCAGCCAAGGGACCATTCCAAACTATGGCTACACCTTC.